Shown below are 16 T cell receptor beta chains from a single sample sequenced in a study of blood T cells in healthy people across ages. Next came a second PCR, run for about 7 to 12 cycles, which used a sample-barcoded 5' primer along with a J-beta primer mix. TCRdb ran MiXCR on the 5' RACE reads and lists one entry per CDR3 protein. The repertoire holds hundreds of thousands of distinct CDR3 sequences, with around 24% as singletons. These data also featured in a second study, about T cells of mothers and their children.

Sequencing was performed on blood. These receptors all stem from a boy aged 10-17 years in good health.

This chain links TRBV12-3 or TRBV12-4 with TRBJ1-2, with no clear D. V was cut by 5 bases and J by 2 bases, with 9 bases left in between. The CDR3 is 13 residues long. The CDR3 DNA is TGTGCCAGCAGTGCGACAATAAACTATGGCTACACCTTC. Translation: CASSATINYGYTF.

The chain is built from TRBV15 and TRBJ1-4; 8 bases are a match to TRBD1. The V gene's germline CDR1 is LNHNV and CDR2 YYDKDF (reference sequence). The CDR3 totals 15 residues. V was clipped by 0 bases and J by 5 bases; unmatched bases: 2. This CDR3 is CATSRERQGNEKLFF. The CDR3 nucleotides read TGTGCCACCAGCAGAGAACGACAGGGGAATGAAAAACTGTTTTTT.

This sequence joins TRBV5-1 and TRBJ1-2; 9 bases agree with TRBD1. Germline V gives CDR1 SGHRS, CDR2 YFSETQ. The trim removed 1 base at V and 7 bases at J, leaving 8 bases unmatched. This CDR3 has 15 residues. The DNA for the CDR3 is TGCGCCAGCAGCTTGTTCCGGACAGGGGTGTGTGGCTACACCTTC. Encoded protein: CASSLFRTGVCGYTF.

This clonotype was detected a few times. CDR3 nucleotide sequence: TGTGCCAGCAGTTCAACTGACAGGGTAATATTCAACGAGCAGTACTTC. This encodes CASSSTDRVIFNEQYF. J is TRBJ2-7 and V is TRBV28; 7 nucleotides align to TRBD1. The length of the CDR3 is 16 residues. The trim removed 4 bases at V and 5 bases at J, leaving 14 bases unmatched. Germline CDR1 and CDR2: MDHEN and SYDVKM.

Many counts were recorded for this clonotype. The chain carries TRBV4-2 and TRBJ2-7; D gene uncertain. Trimming removed 0 bases from V and 3 bases from J, with 12 bases in between. The CDR3 consists of 15 residues. Germline V gene lookup returns CDR1 LGHNA and CDR2 YNFKEQ. CDR3: CASSQEGARGYEQYF. In nucleotides, the CDR3 is TGTGCCAGCAGCCAAGAGGGCGCTAGAGGCTACGAGCAGTACTTC.

The CDR3 reads CSVKDSPYEQYF. The CDR3, as DNA: TGCAGCGTTAAGGACAGCCCCTACGAGCAGTACTTC. V and J are TRBV29-1 and TRBJ2-5; TRBD1 is a possible D gene (6 bases). The DNA end favors TRBJ2-7, so the J call may be wrong. CDR3 length: 12 residues. Germline CDR1 reads SQVTM; CDR2 reads ANQGSEA.

This clonotype was picked up a small number of times. V gene TRBV15 combines with J gene TRBJ2-7; a weak D match, TRBD2 (6 bases). V shed 0 bases and J shed 0 bases, with 12 bases lying between them. Germline V CDR1 and CDR2: LNHNV, YYDKDF (reference sequence). The CDR3 sequence is 16 residues long. The CDR3 loop is CATSRDFAGTSYEQYF. The DNA for the CDR3 is TGTGCCACCAGCAGAGATTTCGCGGGGACCTCCTACGAGCAGTACTTC.

The chain recombines TRBV20-1 with TRBJ2-5, with TRBD2 identical over 7 bases. The CDR3 length is 16 residues. CDR1 and CDR2 from the germline V gene are DFQATT and SNEGSKA (reference sequence). The V gene end was trimmed by 0 bases and the J gene end by 2 bases; junction bases not matched to a gene: 9. The CDR3, as DNA: TGCAGTGCTAGAGATCAGGTGGGGGGGAAACAAGAGACCCAGTACTTC. The encoded protein is CSARDQVGGKQETQYF.

The sample holds a few counts of this clonotype. CDR3 amino acids: CAISPFPRDRGRDEQFF. In DNA, the CDR3 is TGTGCCATCAGTCCATTCCCCCGGGACAGGGGGCGCGATGAGCAGTTCTTC. J is TRBJ2-5 and V is TRBV10-3; 12 positions match TRBD1. The J call may be faulty, since TRBJ2-1 better matches the DNA end. Looked up from germline, CDR1 is ENHRY and CDR2 is SYGVKD. This CDR3 is 17 amino acids long.

The sample holds a few counts of this clonotype. The chain employs TRBV30 and TRBJ1-1; weak D call: TRBD1 (6 bases). The germline gives CDR1 GTSNPN, CDR2 SVGIG (reference sequence). Deletions cut 5 bases from V and 4 bases from J, with 11 bases between. The CDR3 is 12 amino acids. For the CDR3, the DNA is TGTGCCTGGGACAGGTTAGGCACTGAAGCTTTCTTT. This translates into CAWDRLGTEAFF.

The chain employs TRBV28 and TRBJ2-5, with unresolved D. The CDR3 is made up of 15 amino acids. V gave up 3 bases and J gave up 3 bases, with 14 bases separating them. Germline loops: CDR1 MDHEN, CDR2 SYDVKM. CDR3 in amino acids: CASSFRVPRKETQYF. CDR3 nucleotide sequence: TGTGCCAGCAGTTTTCGGGTACCGAGGAAAGAGACCCAGTACTTC.

The J gene is TRBJ1-2, the V gene TRBV19; no clear D gene. Germline loops: CDR1 LNHDA, CDR2 SQIVND (reference sequence). V was pared by 3 bases and J by 3 bases, with 8 bases between. CDR3 length: 13 residues. The CDR3 DNA sequence: TGTGCCAGTAGTATTACTGAGGACTATGGCTACACCTTC. Its translation is CASSITEDYGYTF. Supplemented by reference TRBV19 and TRBJ1-2, the full variable domain reads DGGITQSPKYLFRKEGQNVTLSCEQNLNHDAMYWYRQDPGQGLRLIYYSQIVNDFQKGDIAEGYSVSREKKESFPLTVTSAQKNPTAFYLCASSITEDYGYTFGSGTRLTVV.

This rearrangement joins TRBV20-1 to TRBJ1-2; D not resolved. Germline assignment: CDR1 DFQATT and CDR2 SNEGSKA (reference sequence). The CDR3 spans 14 residues. The V gene lost 0 bases and the J gene lost 5 bases, with 13 bases spanning the gap. The DNA for the CDR3 is TGCAGTGCTAGAGATCTCCTAGGCTTATATGGCTACACCTTC. Translated: CSARDLLGLYGYTF.

Concerning this clonotype: A read error may account for a junction end that differs from germline. The chain couples TRBV7-8 to TRBJ1-1; D is possibly TRBD1 (6 bases). The CDR3 totals 14 residues. Germline CDR1 is SGHVS and CDR2 is FQNEAQ. The CDR3 reads CAGSLAGVGTEAFF. CDR3 coding DNA: TGTGCCGGCAGCTTAGCAGGGGTTGGAACTGAAGCTTTCTTT. Supplemented by reference TRBV7-8 and TRBJ1-1, the full variable domain reads GAGVSQSPRYKVAKRGQDVALRCDPISGHVSLFWYQQALGQGPEFLTYFQNEAQLDKSGLPSDRFFAERPEGSVSTLKIQRTQQEDSAVYLCAGSLAGVGTEAFFGQGTRLTVV.

This chain uses TRBV12-3 or TRBV12-4 with TRBJ2-1, with TRBD2 identical over 11 bases. The CDR3 loop spans 17 amino acids. Unmatched junction bases numbered 15, after V lost 5 bases and J lost 9 bases. CDR3 DNA: TGTGCCAGCAGTCCAAGACTAGCGGGACATGGTCACGGTGAGCAGTTCTTC. The encoded protein is CASSPRLAGHGHGEQFF.

This clonotype was observed a handful of times. The genes are TRBV7-2 and TRBJ1-6; TRBD1 matches at 10 bases. CDR3 length: 16 amino acids. Germline assignment: CDR1 SGHTA and CDR2 FQGNSA. J gave up 9 bases and V 3 bases, and 8 bases lay outside the gene matches. The CDR3 nucleotides read TGTGCCAGCAGCTTGGCCCCCGACAGGGGGCGTTCACCCCTCCACTTT. It is translated as CASSLAPDRGRSPLHF.